These T cell receptor beta chains were read from a single sample in a study of blood T cell repertoires in COVID-19. Profiled with immunoSEQ multiplex PCR; TCRdb holds only in-frame clones, not every one. Seen here are 170,000 or so clones, about 86% observed once, and the top ten hold approximately 7%. Sequenced: peripheral blood. The receptors were gathered from a man in his fifties or sixties with active or convalescent COVID-19. Both conserved end residues are part of each CDR3. Each record gives: clone size, V gene, D gene, J gene, CDR3 protein, CDR3 DNA. A D gene is named only where the DNA matches it firmly. Rows give clone size only sometimes, using once, few, many, or a class for an expanded clone.

few,TRBV4-1,-,TRBJ2-2,CASSQDGLASGELFF,TGCGCCAGCAGCCAAGATGGGCTAGCGTCTGGGGAGCTGTTTTTT
-,TRBV9,-,TRBJ1-1,CASSVVAANTEAFF,TGTGCCAGCAGCGTAGTAGCAGCCAACACTGAAGCTTTCTTT
-,TRBV7-3,TRBD2,TRBJ2-3,CASSSGLEADTQYF,TGTGCCAGCAGCTCCGGACTAGAAGCAGATACGCAGTATTTT
few,TRBV27,TRBD1,TRBJ1-5,CASSRTDRGRGNQPQHF,TGTGCCAGCAGCAGGACCGACAGGGGGAGAGGCAATCAGCCCCAGCATTTT
once,TRBV15,TRBD1,TRBJ1-1,CATSRSPQGATTEAFF,TGTGCCACCAGCAGATCCCCCCAGGGGGCTACCACTGAAGCTTTCTTT
-,TRBV2,TRBD2,TRBJ2-2,CANKAGVTGELFF,TGTGCCAACAAGGCGGGAGTTACCGGGGAGCTGTTTTTT
few,TRBV7-9,-,TRBJ2-5,CASSQAETQYF,TGTGCCAGCAGCCAAGCGGAGACCCAGTACTTC
-,TRBV25-1,TRBD1,TRBJ1-2,CASRPGGADYGYTF,TGTGCCAGCAGACCAGGGGGCGCGGACTATGGCTACACCTTC
-,TRBV2,-,TRBJ2-1,CASSDSVYNEQFF,TGTGCCAGCAGTGATTCCGTCTACAATGAGCAGTTCTTC
-,TRBV12-3/TRBV12-4,-,TRBJ1-2,CASRSQGGGGYTF,TGTGCCAGCAGGTCACAGGGAGGGGGTGGCTACACCTTC
-,TRBV11-2,-,TRBJ2-7,CASSNRRLRTASYEQYF,TGTGCCAGCAGCAATAGACGACTCCGAACGGCCTCCTACGAGCAGTACTTC
-,TRBV7-9,-,TRBJ2-5,CASSLLEGGRQETQYF,TGTGCCAGCAGCCTCTTGGAGGGGGGGAGACAAGAGACCCAGTACTTC
-,TRBV27,TRBD1,TRBJ1-6,CASRRRQGDNSPLHF,TGTGCCAGCAGAAGACGACAGGGGGATAATTCACCCCTCCACTTT
-,TRBV29-1,-,TRBJ2-6,CSVGQSGANVLTF,TGCAGCGTTGGGCAGTCTGGGGCCAACGTCCTGACTTTC
-,TRBV7-3,-,TRBJ1-2,CASSLMNSRGYTF,TGTGCCAGCAGCTTAATGAACAGCCGCGGCTACACCTTC
-,TRBV27,TRBD1,TRBJ1-5,CASSLIGTGGYSNQPQHF,TGTGCCAGCAGTTTAATCGGGACAGGGGGATATAGCAATCAGCCCCAGCATTTT
once,TRBV18,-,TRBJ1-1,CASSPTSTEAFF,TGTGCCAGCTCACCAACTTCCACTGAAGCTTTCTTT
once,TRBV4-2,-,TRBJ2-2,CASSLDTNTGELFF,TGTGCCAGCAGCTTAGATACGAACACCGGGGAGCTGTTTTTT
-,TRBV18,TRBD1,TRBJ1-2,CASSPRTGGDYGYTF,TGTGCCAGCTCACCACGAACAGGGGGTGACTATGGCTACACCTTC
-,TRBV7-2,TRBD2,TRBJ2-1,CASRPGLAVVNEQFF,TGTGCCAGCAGACCGGGACTAGCGGTCGTCAATGAGCAGTTCTTC
-,TRBV2,-,TRBJ1-1,CASSGQGLVSPTEAFF,TGTGCCAGCAGCGGGCAGGGGTTGGTATCTCCCACTGAAGCTTTCTTT
-,TRBV12-3/TRBV12-4,-,TRBJ2-7,CASRLGSAYEQYF,TGTGCCAGCAGGTTAGGGAGCGCCTACGAGCAGTACTTC
-,TRBV3-1/TRBV3-2,-,TRBJ1-6,CASSPTGETPLHF,TGTGCCAGCAGCCCCACGGGAGAGACACCCCTCCACTTT
-,TRBV4-3,-,TRBJ2-1,CASSQEGLYDSEQFF,TGCGCCAGCAGCCAAGAGGGCCTTTACGACAGTGAGCAGTTCTTC
few,TRBV6-1,-,TRBJ1-4,CASSEALRRANEKLFF,TGTGCCAGCAGTGAAGCGTTAAGACGGGCTAATGAAAAACTGTTTTTT
-,TRBV23-1,TRBD1,TRBJ1-1,CASSQSFLGDRGVLAFF,TGCGCCAGCAGTCAATCGTTCCTCGGGGACAGGGGGGTTTTGGCTTTCTTT
-,TRBV9,TRBD2,TRBJ2-1,CASSGSRSSGSLDEQFF,TGTGCCAGCAGCGGGTCAAGGTCTAGCGGGAGTTTGGATGAGCAGTTCTTC
-,TRBV5-1,-,TRBJ2-7,CASSLEVQGTPYEQYF,TGCGCCAGCAGCTTGGAGGTCCAGGGTACCCCCTACGAGCAGTACTTC
-,TRBV5-4,TRBD2,TRBJ2-7,CASSQTSAYSYEQYF,TGTGCCAGCAGCCAAACTAGCGCCTACTCCTACGAGCAGTACTTC
-,TRBV9,TRBD1,TRBJ1-6,CASSGTGYNSPLHF,TGTGCCAGCAGCGGGACAGGCTATAATTCACCCCTCCACTTT
-,TRBV19,TRBD1,TRBJ2-2,CASSHNRGINTGELFF,TGTGCCAGTAGTCACAACAGGGGAATTAACACCGGGGAGCTGTTTTTT